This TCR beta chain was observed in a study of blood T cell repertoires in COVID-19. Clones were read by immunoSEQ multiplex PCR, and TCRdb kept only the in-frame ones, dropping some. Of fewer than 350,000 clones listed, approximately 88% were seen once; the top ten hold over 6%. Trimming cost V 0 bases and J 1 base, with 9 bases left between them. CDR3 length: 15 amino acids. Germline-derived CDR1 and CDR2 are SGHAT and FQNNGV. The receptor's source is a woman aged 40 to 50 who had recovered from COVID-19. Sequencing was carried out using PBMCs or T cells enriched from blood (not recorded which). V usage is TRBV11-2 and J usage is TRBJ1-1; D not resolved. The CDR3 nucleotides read TGTGCCAGCAGCTTAGATCGGGGAGGGAACACTGAAGCTTTCTTT. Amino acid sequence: CASSLDRGGNTEAFF.